This is a list of T cell receptor beta chains from one sample in a study of beta chain features in type 1 diabetes. Assay: immunoSEQ multiplex PCR; the TCRdb copy retains only in-frame clones and omits some. The sample yields more than 550,000 clones, about 14% seen once. Specimen: naive CD4+ T cells from blood. The source of these receptors is a man between 18 and 29 years old with type 1 diabetes. Both conserved end residues are part of each CDR3. Each record gives: CDR3 DNA, CDR3 protein, clone size, V gene, J gene, D gene. The D gene is left open where the match is weak. Some rows have no size entry. The others give once, few or many, or a class for an expanded clone.

CDR3 DNA: TGTGCCATCAGTGTCGGGACAGACTCCTACGAGCAGTACTTC
CDR3 protein: CAISVGTDSYEQYF
clone size: NA
V gene: TRBV10-3
J gene: TRBJ2-7
D gene: TRBD1

CDR3 DNA: TGTGCCAGCAGTTACAGGGGTACCGGGGAGCTGTTTTTT
CDR3 protein: CASSYRGTGELFF
clone size: NA
V gene: TRBV2
J gene: TRBJ2-2
D gene: TRBD1

CDR3 DNA: TGTGCCAGGGAAACAGGGGCCGAGCAGTACTTC
CDR3 protein: CARETGAEQYF
clone size: few
V gene: TRBV19
J gene: TRBJ2-7
D gene: TRBD1

CDR3 DNA: TGTGCCAGTAGTATGGGTACTGGGGCCAACGTCCTGACTTTC
CDR3 protein: CASSMGTGANVLTF
clone size: few
V gene: TRBV19
J gene: TRBJ2-6
D gene: NA

CDR3 DNA: TGTGCCTGGGGGGCCGGGGCAGGAGAAAAACTGTTTTTT
CDR3 protein: CAWGAGAGEKLFF
clone size: few
V gene: TRBV30
J gene: TRBJ1-4
D gene: NA

CDR3 DNA: TGTGCCAGCAGCTCCAGACTAGCGGGAGGGGCTACGCAGTATTTT
CDR3 protein: CASSSRLAGGATQYF
clone size: NA
V gene: TRBV7-2
J gene: TRBJ2-3
D gene: TRBD2

CDR3 DNA: TGCGCCAGCAGCTTGGGTGAAGGCGAGCAGTACTTC
CDR3 protein: CASSLGEGEQYF
clone size: few
V gene: TRBV5-1
J gene: TRBJ2-7
D gene: NA

CDR3 DNA: TGTGCCACCAGCCCCTTTATTACCAACCAAGAGACCCAGTACTTC
CDR3 protein: CATSPFITNQETQYF
clone size: NA
V gene: TRBV15
J gene: TRBJ2-5
D gene: NA

CDR3 DNA: TGTGCCAGCAGTAGCGGGAGGCTCTACGAGCAGTACTTC
CDR3 protein: CASSSGRLYEQYF
clone size: NA
V gene: TRBV11-2
J gene: TRBJ2-7
D gene: TRBD2

CDR3 DNA: TGTGCCAGCAGTGAAGCGCGGGCGCGAGGTGGAAACACCATATATTTT
CDR3 protein: CASSEARARGGNTIYF
clone size: NA
V gene: TRBV6-1
J gene: TRBJ1-3
D gene: NA

CDR3 DNA: TGTGCCAGCTCACCCCAAGAGTTAGCGGCCAAAAACATTCAGTACTTC
CDR3 protein: CASSPQELAAKNIQYF
clone size: few
V gene: TRBV18
J gene: TRBJ2-4
D gene: NA

CDR3 DNA: TGTGCCAGCAGCATATGGGGACAGAGCGCCTACGAGCAGTACTTC
CDR3 protein: CASSIWGQSAYEQYF
clone size: NA
V gene: TRBV11-2
J gene: TRBJ2-7
D gene: TRBD1

CDR3 DNA: TGCAGTGCTAGCTATGGCTACACCTTC
CDR3 protein: CSASYGYTF
clone size: NA
V gene: TRBV20-1
J gene: TRBJ1-2
D gene: NA

CDR3 DNA: TGCAGCGCCCGGGCACAGGTGGAGGGCGGGGAGGGCGAGCAGTACTTC
CDR3 protein: CSARAQVEGGEGEQYF
clone size: few
V gene: TRBV29-1
J gene: TRBJ2-7
D gene: TRBD2

CDR3 DNA: TGCAGCGTCGCAGGGTCTTACGAGCAGTACTTC
CDR3 protein: CSVAGSYEQYF
clone size: few
V gene: TRBV29-1
J gene: TRBJ2-7
D gene: NA

CDR3 DNA: TGTGCCAGCAGCTTTGACAGAGAAGGTACGCAGTATTTT
CDR3 protein: CASSFDREGTQYF
clone size: NA
V gene: TRBV5-4
J gene: TRBJ2-3
D gene: NA

CDR3 DNA: TGTGCCAGCAGCGCCTCCGGGCTGGGTGACGCCTACGAGCAGTACTTC
CDR3 protein: CASSASGLGDAYEQYF
clone size: few
V gene: TRBV9
J gene: TRBJ2-7
D gene: NA

CDR3 DNA: TGTGCCAGCAGTCCAAGGGCGGCTCCTTGGGGCGAGACCCAGTACTTC
CDR3 protein: CASSPRAAPWGETQYF
clone size: few
V gene: TRBV27
J gene: TRBJ2-5
D gene: NA

CDR3 DNA: TGCAGTGCCGCCCAGAGTGGGGCCCAGTACTTC
CDR3 protein: CSAAQSGAQYF
clone size: NA
V gene: TRBV20-1
J gene: TRBJ2-5
D gene: NA

CDR3 DNA: TGTGCCAGCAGCGGGCGAATACAGGGACCGACCTACGAGCAGTACTTC
CDR3 protein: CASSGRIQGPTYEQYF
clone size: few
V gene: TRBV7-2
J gene: TRBJ2-7
D gene: NA

CDR3 DNA: TGTGCCAGCAGTTATTCGGGTCCCGGGGGAACTGAAGCTTTCTTT
CDR3 protein: CASSYSGPGGTEAFF
clone size: NA
V gene: TRBV6-6
J gene: TRBJ1-1
D gene: NA

CDR3 DNA: TGTGCCAGCAGTTTATACCAGGGGGCGGGGAATGAGCAGTTCTTC
CDR3 protein: CASSLYQGAGNEQFF
clone size: NA
V gene: TRBV28
J gene: TRBJ2-1
D gene: TRBD1

CDR3 DNA: TGTGCCAGCAGTTACTTGGGACAGGGGGCCAAAAACATTCAGTACTTC
CDR3 protein: CASSYLGQGAKNIQYF
clone size: NA
V gene: TRBV6-5
J gene: TRBJ2-4
D gene: TRBD1

CDR3 DNA: TGTGCCAGCTCAACATTGACCGGGACATTTGATGAAGCTTTCTTT
CDR3 protein: CASSTLTGTFDEAFF
clone size: few
V gene: TRBV18
J gene: TRBJ1-1
D gene: NA

CDR3 DNA: TGTGCCTGGAGTGTTACCCAGGGAGGACTAGCTTTCTTT
CDR3 protein: CAWSVTQGGLAFF
clone size: NA
V gene: TRBV30
J gene: TRBJ1-1
D gene: NA

CDR3 DNA: TGTGCCTGGGACTACCCGAGCTCCTACAATGAGCAGTTCTTC
CDR3 protein: CAWDYPSSYNEQFF
clone size: NA
V gene: TRBV30
J gene: TRBJ2-1
D gene: NA

CDR3 DNA: TGTGCCAGCTCACCACCGGCGTCTGGGACACCTTACAATGAGCAGTTCTTC
CDR3 protein: CASSPPASGTPYNEQFF
clone size: few
V gene: TRBV18
J gene: TRBJ2-1
D gene: NA

CDR3 DNA: TGTGCCAGCAGTTACTCGACTCAGGAGGTTGGCTACACCTTC
CDR3 protein: CASSYSTQEVGYTF
clone size: NA
V gene: TRBV6-6
J gene: TRBJ1-2
D gene: NA

CDR3 DNA: TGTGCCTGGTCACAGGGGGCAGGCTACACCTTC
CDR3 protein: CAWSQGAGYTF
clone size: NA
V gene: TRBV30
J gene: TRBJ1-2
D gene: TRBD1

CDR3 DNA: TGTGCCTGGAGTGGGGGACTGCGCTCCCGGCAGTATTTT
CDR3 protein: CAWSGGLRSRQYF
clone size: few
V gene: TRBV30
J gene: TRBJ2-3
D gene: NA

CDR3 DNA: TGTGCCAGCAGCTTCTCTGGCGGCTACTACGAGCAGTACTTC
CDR3 protein: CASSFSGGYYEQYF
clone size: few
V gene: TRBV7-2
J gene: TRBJ2-7
D gene: NA

CDR3 DNA: TGTGCCAGCACCTTTACTACCGGACTGAACACTGAAGCTTTCTTT
CDR3 protein: CASTFTTGLNTEAFF
clone size: few
V gene: TRBV7-2
J gene: TRBJ1-1
D gene: NA

CDR3 DNA: TGTGCCAGCTCACCAAACGTTGGCGCCGGGGAGCTGTTTTTT
CDR3 protein: CASSPNVGAGELFF
clone size: once
V gene: TRBV18
J gene: TRBJ2-2
D gene: NA

CDR3 DNA: TGTGCCAGCAGCTTAGTGGAGGGAGAGCAGTTCTTC
CDR3 protein: CASSLVEGEQFF
clone size: NA
V gene: TRBV7-9
J gene: TRBJ2-1
D gene: NA

CDR3 DNA: TGTGCCTGGAGTGTACACCCGAGGTGGCAGGGCTGGGACTATGGCTACACCTTC
CDR3 protein: CAWSVHPRWQGWDYGYTF
clone size: NA
V gene: TRBV30
J gene: TRBJ1-2
D gene: NA

CDR3 DNA: TGTGCCAGCAGCTTAGACGCCGGGACTAGCGGATCCTACGAGCAGTACTTC
CDR3 protein: CASSLDAGTSGSYEQYF
clone size: few
V gene: TRBV7-9
J gene: TRBJ2-7
D gene: TRBD2

CDR3 DNA: TGTGCCAGCAGCTTACGACTACGTGACGAGCAGTACTTC
CDR3 protein: CASSLRLRDEQYF
clone size: NA
V gene: TRBV7-2
J gene: TRBJ2-7
D gene: NA

CDR3 DNA: TGTGCCAGCAGTTACGGTTCGGGGGGCTACAACGAGCAGTACTTC
CDR3 protein: CASSYGSGGYNEQYF
clone size: few
V gene: TRBV6-5
J gene: TRBJ2-7
D gene: NA

CDR3 DNA: TGCGCCAGCAGCCAGCTCAGGACAGAAGAGCAGTACTTC
CDR3 protein: CASSQLRTEEQYF
clone size: few
V gene: TRBV5-1
J gene: TRBJ2-7
D gene: NA

CDR3 DNA: TGTGCCAGCAGTGAGAAGAGATACACCGGGGAGCTGTTTTTT
CDR3 protein: CASSEKRYTGELFF
clone size: NA
V gene: TRBV2
J gene: TRBJ2-2
D gene: NA

CDR3 DNA: TGCGCCAGCAGCGTAACCGGGGACAGGGGGAGGAATGAGCAGTTCTTC
CDR3 protein: CASSVTGDRGRNEQFF
clone size: NA
V gene: TRBV5-1
J gene: TRBJ2-1
D gene: TRBD1

CDR3 DNA: TGTGCCAGTACCTCCCTCCGAGGGGGTACAGATACGCAGTATTTT
CDR3 protein: CASTSLRGGTDTQYF
clone size: NA
V gene: TRBV19
J gene: TRBJ2-3
D gene: NA

CDR3 DNA: TGCAGCGTTGGGCAGGGGAACTATGGCTACACCTTC
CDR3 protein: CSVGQGNYGYTF
clone size: NA
V gene: TRBV29-1
J gene: TRBJ1-2
D gene: NA

CDR3 DNA: TGTGCTTGGTCGGGTTCTGGGGCCAACGTCCTGACTTTC
CDR3 protein: CAWSGSGANVLTF
clone size: few
V gene: TRBV7-8
J gene: TRBJ2-6
D gene: NA

CDR3 DNA: TGTGCCAGCTCACCCCGGTCTGGTGAGCAGTTCTTC
CDR3 protein: CASSPRSGEQFF
clone size: NA
V gene: TRBV18
J gene: TRBJ2-1
D gene: NA

CDR3 DNA: TGTGCCAGCAGTTACGAGGGCTCACCCCTCCACTTT
CDR3 protein: CASSYEGSPLHF
clone size: few
V gene: TRBV6-6
J gene: TRBJ1-6
D gene: NA

CDR3 DNA: TGCAGCGTTCAGGGGGGTCAAGAGACCCAGTACTTC
CDR3 protein: CSVQGGQETQYF
clone size: NA
V gene: TRBV29-1
J gene: TRBJ2-5
D gene: NA

CDR3 DNA: TGTGCCAGCAGTGTTGAAGGCCAAGAGACCCAGTACTTC
CDR3 protein: CASSVEGQETQYF
clone size: few
V gene: TRBV2
J gene: TRBJ2-5
D gene: NA

CDR3 DNA: TGTGCCAGCAGTCCTCCGGGGGTTCCAGAGACCCAGTACTTC
CDR3 protein: CASSPPGVPETQYF
clone size: few
V gene: TRBV6-5
J gene: TRBJ2-5
D gene: NA

CDR3 DNA: TGCGCCAGCAGCCGTACCGGGACAGGGGCTAATGAGCAGTTCTTC
CDR3 protein: CASSRTGTGANEQFF
clone size: NA
V gene: TRBV4-1
J gene: TRBJ2-1
D gene: TRBD1

CDR3 DNA: TGTGCCAGCAGTCGTTTACGGGTGTTCGGGGAGCTGTTTTTT
CDR3 protein: CASSRLRVFGELFF
clone size: NA
V gene: TRBV7-2
J gene: TRBJ2-2
D gene: NA

CDR3 DNA: TGTGCCAGCAGCTCGGGCCCAAGAGGGACTGAAGCTTTCTTT
CDR3 protein: CASSSGPRGTEAFF
clone size: few
V gene: TRBV7-9
J gene: TRBJ1-1
D gene: NA

CDR3 DNA: TGTGCCACCAGCAGAGGAGGTAGCGGGAGTCGATGGGATACGCAGTATTTT
CDR3 protein: CATSRGGSGSRWDTQYF
clone size: few
V gene: TRBV15
J gene: TRBJ2-3
D gene: TRBD2